This TCR beta chain was sequenced during a study of siplizumab effects on memory and regulatory T cells. Study-wide results and limits: The naive T cell population seemed more diverse than memory cells and seemed a major contributor to the alloresponse. Some alloreactive sequences were traceable to unstimulated CD4+ memory cells, and siplizumab significantly reduced them. Proliferating Tregs in siplizumab cultures were never verified as suppressive.

In germline, CDR1 is SGHTA, CDR2 FQGNSA. V lost 6 bases and J lost 5, with 11 bases in between. The CDR3 covers 13 residues. Every sample had about 9.3 x 10^4 of its TCR templates assayed. Clones were sequenced by immunoSEQ multiplex PCR, and TCRdb holds only the in-frame ones, with some missing. The sample yields around 120,000 clones, around 94% seen once. Of note for this clone: As yet, its antigen is unknown.

The clonotype originates from a human donor in good health. Material: non-Treg CD4+ T cells sorted from blood. The gene calls are TRBV7-2 and TRBJ1-5; no reliable D call. The chain's CDR3 is CASSFDRDQPQHF. The CDR3 DNA sequence: TGTGCCAGCAGTTTTGATAGGGATCAGCCCCAGCATTTT.